The 10 T cell receptor beta chains in this list originate from one sample, sequenced in a study of blood T cell repertoires in COVID-19. Clones were sequenced by immunoSEQ multiplex PCR, and TCRdb holds only the in-frame ones, with some missing. This repertoire shows some 240,000 clones, approximately 85% found once; its top ten account for 2% to 3%. The sequenced material came from peripheral blood. The receptors derive from a woman between 65 and 79 years old with COVID-19, enrolled during active disease.

The chain uses TRBV9 and TRBJ1-2; 7 bases fit TRBD1. CDR3 length: 20 residues. Germline V gives CDR1 SGDLS, CDR2 YYNGEE. Losses at the gene ends were 3 bases for V and 1 base for J; bases not matched to a gene: 21. The CDR3, as DNA: TGTGCCAGCAGCGCGGGACGCCGGACAGGAGACAACGGAGATAACTATGGCTACACCTTC. It codes for CASSAGRRTGDNGDNYGYTF.

The rearrangement uses TRBV7-9 and TRBJ1-4; D call uncertain. The germline gives CDR1 SEHNR, CDR2 FQNEAQ (reference sequence). This CDR3 comprises 13 residues. V was clipped by 2 bases and J by 7 bases, with 8 bases between them. The CDR3 nucleotides read TGTGCCAGCAGCTTAATCCTCGGTGAAAAACTGTTTTTT. It yields the protein CASSLILGEKLFF. Full variable domain (missing parts from reference TRBV7-9 and TRBJ1-4): DTGVSQNPRHKITKRGQNVTFRCDPISEHNRLYWYRQTLGQGPEFLTYFQNEAQLEKSRLLSDRFSAERPKGSFSTLEIQRTEQGDSAMYLCASSLILGEKLFFGSGTQLSVL.

A remark on this clone: The junction does not match germline at one end; this may be a read error. J is TRBJ2-2 and V is TRBV6-1, with TRBD1 matching 11 bases. The CDR3 has 16 residues. The germline V gene encodes CDR1 MNHNS and CDR2 SASEGT. CDR3 DNA: TGTGCCAGCAGTGAACTGGGAGGACAGGGGGCCGGCGAGCTGTTTTTT. This translates into CASSELGGQGAGELFF.

CDR3 sequence (DNA): TGTGCCAGCAGCATGACTAGCGGGAACTACGAGCAGTACTTC. It encodes CASSMTSGNYEQYF. The J gene is TRBJ2-7, the V gene TRBV7-2; TRBD2 matches 11 bases. The germline gives CDR1 SGHTA, CDR2 FQGNSA. The trim removed 5 bases at V and 3 bases at J, leaving 3 bases unmatched. The CDR3 has 14 residues.

V gene TRBV12-3 or TRBV12-4 combines with J gene TRBJ1-1; the D is unclear. Trimming shortened V by 4 bases and J by 7 bases, and 10 bases separated the two germline ends. This CDR3 is 12 amino acids long. CDR3 region: CASSSLTGEAFF. In DNA form, the CDR3 reads TGTGCCAGCAGTTCCCTTACTGGTGAAGCTTTCTTT.

The chain joins TRBV7-3 to TRBJ2-3; D might be TRBD2 (6 bases). The V end was cut by 5 bases, the J end by 2 bases, with 11 bases between. The CDR3 runs 14 residues. Germline CDR1 and CDR2: SGHTA and FQGTGA. CDR3 DNA: TGTGCCAGCAGCAAGGGACTTCCCACAGATACGCAGTATTTT. Residues: CASSKGLPTDTQYF.

This clone has more than one count but fewer than ten. The V call is TRBV7-3, the J call TRBJ1-2; possible D gene TRBD1, 6 bases. V shed 4 bases and J shed 8 bases, with 14 bases lying between them. CDR1 is SGHTA, CDR2 FQGTGA, per germline. The CDR3 extends over 13 amino acids. In nucleotides, the CDR3 is TGTGCCAGCAGCTACCCAGGGGAAAGCGGCTACACCTTC. Encoded protein: CASSYPGESGYTF.

The V and J genes are TRBV2 and TRBJ1-5, with 9 nucleotides matching TRBD1. This CDR3 region has 14 residues. CDR1 is SNHLY and CDR2 is FYNNEI in the germline V gene. V was clipped by 3 bases and J by 5 bases; unmatched bases: 2. CDR3 region: CASSERTGDQPQHF. For the CDR3, the DNA is TGTGCCAGCAGTGAGAGGACAGGGGATCAGCCCCAGCATTTT.

The chain carries TRBV6-5 and TRBJ1-5; perhaps TRBD1 as D (6 bases). Trimming cost V 6 bases and J 5 bases, with 17 bases left between them. Looked up from germline, CDR1 is MNHEY and CDR2 is SVGAGI. The CDR3 totals 15 residues. The CDR3 sequence: CASRRKQGSHQPQHF. In nucleotides, the CDR3 is TGTGCCAGCAGACGTAAACAGGGTAGTCATCAGCCCCAGCATTTT.

The chain carries TRBV27 and TRBJ2-7; 8 bases are shared with TRBD2. Germline CDR1 and CDR2: MNHEY and SMNVEV (reference sequence). After removal of 2 bases from V and 4 bases from J, the junction contained 10 bases not matched to a gene. CDR3 length: 16 residues. The CDR3 protein is CASSLGMSGRTYEQYF. DNA for the CDR3: TGTGCCAGCAGTTTAGGGATGAGCGGGAGAACGTACGAGCAGTACTTC.